This T cell receptor beta chain is drawn from a study of a mutant IDH1 vaccine in newly diagnosed glioma (dated by TCRdb to about 2021). For the wider study: Patients received eight vaccinations in weeks 1, 3, 5, 7, 11, 15, 19 and 23, corresponding to visits V03 through V10. Vaccination began 4-6 weeks after radiotherapy alone, or alongside temozolomide cycles in the chemotherapy-containing groups. Of the roughly 32 treated patients, around 62% were male and roughly 38% were female, and a mean age of roughly 40 years was recorded. Before enrollment, patients had received standard therapy of radiotherapy alone, temozolomide alone, or radiochemotherapy with temozolomide; most received the combination. Peripheral blood was drawn at six visits: V03 (baseline), V05, V07, V10, V12 and V13. Longitudinal TCRB deep sequencing was done for some 25 treated patients, wherever samples were available for exploratory analyses.

For this clone: Its binding antigen is unknown. Per-nucleotide qualities are absent, and no much larger clonotype sits a single base away.

Libraries were built with the immunoSEQ multiplex PCR assay. The hsTCRB Kit was used according to the manufacturer's protocol to amplify rearranged TCR beta chain sequences. Sequencing of TCRB libraries was carried out on an Illumina MiSeq. Per the original workflow: The kit vendor's proprietary platform handled demultiplexing, trimming and gene mapping. TCRdb holds this immuneACCESS table with in-frame rearrangements only. Some clones are missing; in checked studies, unresolved V genes explain under half, and the rest has no known cause. Clonal size and the V and J genes are those of that table, whereas D and trimming came from the DNA. In this sample the table shows 35,000 to 40,000 clones, roughly 76% of which occur a single time. The ten largest account for 5.1% of the sample. Summary of the overall study and its limitations: Pseudoprogression appeared unrelated to alterations in the top peripheral T cell clonotypes detected by TCRB sequencing. PBMC samples for TCRB deep sequencing were selected based on availability. The authors noted that analyses of patient blood samples could not be reproduced because of sample limitations. Immune responses induced by the vaccine were seen in around 93% of patients across multiple MHC alleles.

CDR1 and CDR2, looked up from the germline V gene, are SGHTA and FQGNSA. A distance of 14 bases separates the germline ends of V and J, which lose 5 bases and 5 bases respectively. The CDR3 measures 14 amino acids from cysteine to phenylalanine. This entry keeps only the CDR3 DNA: 42 bases, framed from base 1. Read against the paper, the sample's time point label means: week 23, last vaccination. Every vaccine dose consisted of 300 ug of a 20-mer mutant IDH1 peptide in Montanide, administered subcutaneously together with topical imiquimod. The donors had newly diagnosed IDH1-mutant astrocytomas of WHO grade 3 or 4 that showed loss of nuclear ATRX. The samples were drawn from NOA16, a multicentre, single-arm, open-label phase I trial in Germany that tested a mutant IDH1 peptide vaccine in humans for the first time. Genomic DNA for TCRB sequencing was extracted from EDTA blood using the DNeasy Blood and Tissue Kit.

The chain links TRBV7-2 with TRBJ2-3; the D call is tentative, TRBD1 or TRBD2, as each matches 5 bases. This TCR was sampled from a man aged 35 to 55 with glioma. Sequenced here: PBMCs, sampled from a glioma patient whose treatment included an IDH1 peptide vaccine. The sequenced DNA is TGTGCCAGCAGCCCGGGACCCTACCAAGATACGCAGTATTTT. The translation is CASSPGPYQDTQYF.